The rows below give T cell receptor beta chains drawn from one sample of a study of shared clonotypes between healthy human individuals. Clones were read by immunoSEQ multiplex PCR, and TCRdb kept only the in-frame ones, dropping some. The table shows almost 700,000 clones, with around 90% occurring only once. Specimen: naive CD8+ T cells sorted from blood. These receptors were collected from a man aged 30 to 39 in good health. Both conserved end residues are part of each CDR3. The D gene is left open where the match is weak. The size entry is marked missing in some rows and otherwise reads once, few, many or a size class.

TRBJ2-1 - TRBD2 TRBV19 TGTGCCAGTAGTCGGACTAGCGGGCTCAATGAGCAGTTCTTC CASSRTSGLNEQFF
TRBJ2-1 once - TRBV5-8 TGTGCCAGCAGCCGAAAAGGGTGGGGAAATGAGCAGTTCTTC CASSRKGWGNEQFF
TRBJ1-2 once TRBD1 TRBV27 TGTGCCAGCACCCGGACAGGGACGCACTATGGCTACACCTTC CASTRTGTHYGYTF
TRBJ2-5 - - TRBV6-5 TGTGCCAGCAGCCCCGCGGTGGTTCAAGAGACCCAGTACTTC CASSPAVVQETQYF
TRBJ2-7 - - TRBV6-1 TGTGCCAGCCTGCTATCGGACGACACCTACGAGCAGTACTTC CASLLSDDTYEQYF
TRBJ2-5 once - TRBV27 TGTGCCAGCAGGGATGGGGAAGAGACCCAGTACTTC CASRDGEETQYF
TRBJ2-1 - TRBD1 TRBV7-9 TGTGCCAGCAGCCCGTCCGGGACAGGGTATGTCTATGAGCAGTTCTTC CASSPSGTGYVYEQFF
TRBJ2-7 - - TRBV4-2 TGTGCCAGCAGCCAAGGCGAGGGGGTCTACGAGCAGTACTTC CASSQGEGVYEQYF
TRBJ2-3 once - TRBV19 TGTGCCAGTAGTATAGATAAACCCCCGGACAGCGGGGGCACAGATACGCAGTATTTT CASSIDKPPDSGGTDTQYF
TRBJ2-5 - - TRBV7-6 TGTGCCAGCAGCTTAGAGGTTTTGAGGGCGGGTCAAGAGACCCAGTACTTC CASSLEVLRAGQETQYF
TRBJ2-7 - - TRBV7-9 TGTGCCAGCACTAAGGCCTACGAGCAGTACTTC CASTKAYEQYF
TRBJ2-7 once - TRBV29-1 TGCAGCGTTCAGTCTGGAAGAGAGCAGTACTTC CSVQSGREQYF
TRBJ1-2 - - TRBV27 TGTGCCAGCAGTCCCCGCCCGCCCTATGGCTACACCTTC CASSPRPPYGYTF